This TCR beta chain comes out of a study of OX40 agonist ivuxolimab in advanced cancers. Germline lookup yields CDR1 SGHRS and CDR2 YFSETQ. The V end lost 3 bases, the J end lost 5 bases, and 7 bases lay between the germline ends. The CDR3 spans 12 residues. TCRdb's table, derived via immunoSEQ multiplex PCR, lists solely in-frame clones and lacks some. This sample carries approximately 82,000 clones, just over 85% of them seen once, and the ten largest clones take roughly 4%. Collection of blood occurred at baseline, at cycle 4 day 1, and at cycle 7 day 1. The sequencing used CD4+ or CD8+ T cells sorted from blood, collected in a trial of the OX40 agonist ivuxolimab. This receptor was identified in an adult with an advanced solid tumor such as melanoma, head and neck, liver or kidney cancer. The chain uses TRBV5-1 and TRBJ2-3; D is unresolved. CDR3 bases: TGCGCCAGCAGCTCCTCCCAAGATACGCAGTATTTT. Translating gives CASSSSQDTQYF.